This T cell receptor (beta chain) derives from a study of OX40 agonist ivuxolimab in advanced cancers. This clone occurred a few times. Only in-frame clones appear in the TCRdb table, and some are missing; sequencing was by immunoSEQ multiplex PCR. The profile shows under 75,000 clones, around 85% of them singletons. This specimen was CD4+ or CD8+ T cells sorted from blood, taken in a trial of the OX40 agonist ivuxolimab. The sequence was collected from an adult with an advanced solid tumor such as melanoma, head and neck, liver or kidney cancer.

The CDR3 protein is CASSNRGVGGELFF. CDR3 bases: TGTGCCAGCAGCAATAGGGGGGTTGGCGGGGAGCTGTTTTTT. The chain recombines TRBV7-6 with TRBJ2-2, with D perhaps assigned TRBD1 or TRBD2 (6 bases each). There are 14 residues in the CDR3. Germline V gene lookup returns CDR1 SGHVS and CDR2 FNYEAQ. The V gene lost 5 bases and the J gene lost 7 bases, with 14 bases spanning the gap.